Each of the 21 T cell receptor beta chains below was sequenced from the same sample in a study of blood T cell repertoires in COVID-19. This table comes from immunoSEQ multiplex PCR, and its TCRdb copy is limited to in-frame clones, with some not included. The data contain about 240,000 clones, about 86% of them seen just once; the ten biggest clones take up approximately 10%. Sequencing used peripheral blood. These receptors all come from a woman at least 80 years old with acute or convalescent COVID-19.

The chain joins TRBV5-6 to TRBJ1-1, with 7 positions matching TRBD1. This CDR3 contains 14 residues. Losses at the gene ends were 7 bases for V and 1 base for J; bases not matched to a gene: 7. The germline V gene encodes CDR1 SGHDT and CDR2 YYEEEE. The CDR3 loop reads CASFPGGRNTEAFF. The CDR3 nucleotides read TGTGCCAGCTTCCCAGGGGGGAGGAACACTGAAGCTTTCTTT.

The V gene is TRBV2, the J gene TRBJ1-2; TRBD1 aligns across 7 bases. Germline V lookup: CDR1 SNHLY, CDR2 FYNNEI. This CDR3 is 14 amino acids long. The V gene end was trimmed by 6 bases and the J gene end by 2 bases; junction bases not matched to a gene: 6. For the CDR3, the DNA is TGTGCCAGCAGCGTCGAAGGGGGCAACTATGGCTACACCTTC. This sequence encodes CASSVEGGNYGYTF.

In its sample, this clone was seen a few times. The V call is TRBV9, the J call TRBJ1-2; possible D gene TRBD1, 5 bases. The ends were cut back, 4 bases at V and 1 base at J, with 8 bases in the middle. Germline CDR1 is SGDLS and CDR2 is YYNGEE. The length of the CDR3 is 13 residues. The CDR3 loop reads CASSPGGNYGYTF. CDR3 DNA sequence: TGTGCCAGCAGCCCCGGGGGTAACTATGGCTACACCTTC.

This chain's CDR3 is CASSPAGGSYNSPLHF. For the CDR3, the DNA is TGTGCCAGCAGCCCCGCGGGAGGCTCCTATAATTCACCCCTCCACTTT. V usage is TRBV4-2 and J usage is TRBJ1-6; D remains ambiguous. Trimming shortened V by 4 bases and J by 0 bases, and 10 bases separated the two germline ends. The CDR3 is 16 amino acids. The V gene's germline CDR1 is LGHNA and CDR2 YNFKEQ.

The chain employs TRBV5-1 and TRBJ2-5; a weak D match, TRBD2 (5 bases). Germline V gene sequence: CDR1 SGHRS, CDR2 YFSETQ. CDR3 size: 13 residues. V dropped 2 bases and J dropped 5 bases, with 10 bases sitting between them. CDR3 region: CASSFTSLETQYF. In DNA, the CDR3 is TGCGCCAGCAGCTTTACTAGTTTGGAGACCCAGTACTTC.

The chain carries TRBV6-8 and TRBJ1-2; 9 bases fit TRBD1. The CDR3 is 16 amino acids. With V trimmed by 2 bases and J by 4 bases, 8 bases remained unmatched. The V gene's germline CDR1 is MNHGY and CDR2 SAAAGT. CDR3 amino acids: CASSYPQGAVIYGYTF. The CDR3 DNA reads as TGTGCCAGCAGTTACCCACAGGGGGCTGTTATCTATGGCTACACCTTC.

This chain links TRBV11-2 with TRBJ1-4; 8 nucleotides agree with TRBD1. There are 15 residues in the CDR3. Germline lookup yields CDR1 SGHAT and CDR2 FQNNGV. V was clipped by 5 bases and J by 6 bases; unmatched bases: 8. CDR3 loop: CASSRHAQGDEKLFF. The CDR3 DNA reads TGTGCCAGCAGCCGACACGCACAGGGGGATGAAAAACTGTTTTTT. The whole variable domain, filled in from reference TRBV11-2 and TRBJ1-4, reads EAGVAQSPRYKIIEKRQSVAFWCNPISGHATLYWYQQILGQGPKLLIQFQNNGVVDDSQLPKDRFSAERLKGVDSTLKIQPAKLEDSAVYLCASSRHAQGDEKLFFGSGTQLSVL.

The CDR3 coding sequence is TGCGCCAGCAGCTTGGCCGGACTAGGGGGGTATGAGCAGTTCTTC. Its protein is CASSLAGLGGYEQFF. The chain couples TRBV5-1 to TRBJ2-1; maybe TRBD2 (7 bases). V lost 0 bases to trimming and J lost 8 bases, with 15 bases between them. CDR1 SGHRS and CDR2 YFSETQ come from the germline V gene. This CDR3 is built from 15 residues.

The rearrangement links TRBV3-1 (or the pseudogene TRBV3-2) to TRBJ1-6; the D gene is possibly TRBD1 (6 bases). V was shortened by 3 bases and J by 10 bases, with 16 bases between the two germline ends. Germline-derived CDR1 and CDR2 are LGHDT and YNNKEL (reference sequence). This CDR3 contains 15 residues. The CDR3 DNA is TGTGCCAGCAGCCAGATCAGGGGAGGGGGATCACCCCTCCACTTT. It specifies CASSQIRGGGSPLHF.

CDR3 protein: CASSPSGVGSNQPQHF. CDR3 DNA: TGTGCCAGCTCACCGTCGGGGGTGGGCAGCAATCAGCCCCAGCATTTT. The V call is TRBV18, the J call TRBJ1-5; possible D gene TRBD1, 5 bases. From germline, CDR1 is KGHSH and CDR2 LQKENI. Between the trimmed V and J ends, which lost 3 bases and 1 base, there was a span of 13 bases. CDR3 length: 16 residues.

This clone was found once. The rearrangement joins TRBV10-3 to TRBJ1-2; 9 bases align to TRBD1. This CDR3 has 14 residues. The V and J ends lost 3 bases and 7 bases, in that order; junction bases with no gene match: 6. Germline loops: CDR1 ENHRY, CDR2 SYGVKD. The CDR3 region has the DNA TGTGCCATCAGTGACTCCGGGACAGGGACTGGCTACACCTTC. It is translated as CAISDSGTGTGYTF.

Notes on this clone: Distinct nucleotide sequences in the sample also encode this CDR3. The chain recombines TRBV18 with TRBJ2-7; D gene uncertain. V lost 2 bases and J lost 2, with 4 bases in between. The CDR3 has 12 residues. CDR1 and CDR2 (germline): KGHSH, LQKENI. The CDR3 nucleotides are TGTGCCAGCTCACCAGACACCTACGAGCAGTACTTC. Its protein product is CASSPDTYEQYF. Full variable domain (missing parts from reference TRBV18 and TRBJ2-7): NAGVMQNPRHLVRRRGQEARLRCSPMKGHSHVYWYRQLPEEGLKFMVYLQKENIIDESGMPKERFSAEFPKEGPSILRIQQVVRGDSAAYFCASSPDTYEQYFGPGTRLTVT.

V and J are TRBV5-4 and TRBJ1-6; possible D gene TRBD1, 6 bases. V was cut by 7 bases and J by 7 bases, with 15 bases left in between. The CDR3 sequence is 14 residues long. Germline CDR1 SGHNT, CDR2 YYREEE (reference sequence). The CDR3: CASQTGQTNSPLHF. CDR3 nucleotides: TGTGCCAGCCAGACCGGACAGACCAATTCACCCCTCCACTTT.

The chain has TRBV6-4 and TRBJ2-3, with 10 bases aligning to TRBD2. The CDR3 contains 11 residues. Per germline, CDR1 MRHNA and CDR2 SNTAGT. With V trimmed by 10 bases and J by 6 bases, 1 base remained unmatched. The CDR3 bases are TGTGCCAAACTAGCGGGGGATACGCAGTATTTT. Its protein is CAKLAGDTQYF.

The chain has TRBV18 and TRBJ2-5; D perhaps matches TRBD2 (6 bases). Trimming took off 1 base at V and 5 bases at J, with 8 bases between the two ends. The CDR3 length is 13 residues. CDR1 is KGHSH, CDR2 LQKENI, per germline. The CDR3, as DNA: TGTGCCAGCTCACCACTTGGGGGGGAGACCCAGTACTTC. Translation gives CASSPLGGETQYF.

Regarding this clone: The sample holds other DNA sequences that translate to the same CDR3. This chain uses TRBV5-1 with TRBJ2-2, with D maybe TRBD1 (6 bases). Germline CDR1 is SGHRS and CDR2 is YFSETQ. Trimming left V 2 bases short and J 5 bases short, with 10 bases between. This CDR3 has 14 residues. In DNA form, the CDR3 reads TGCGCCAGCAGCTTACAGGGATCAACCGGGGAGCTGTTTTTT. Encoded protein: CASSLQGSTGELFF.

V and J are TRBV28 and TRBJ1-2, with a weak D call TRBD1 (6 bases). Germline V gene data show CDR1 as MDHEN and CDR2 as SYDVKM. This CDR3 comprises 14 residues. The ends were cut back, 6 bases at V and 8 bases at J, with 19 bases in the middle. CDR3 protein: CASSPRPGEWGYTF. CDR3 DNA: TGTGCCAGCAGCCCTCGCCCAGGGGAATGGGGCTACACCTTC.

J is TRBJ1-4 and V is TRBV30, with D perhaps TRBD1 (6 bases). This CDR3 has 18 amino acids. Trimming stripped 0 bases from V and 0 bases from J, with 17 bases between. CDR1 is GTSNPN, CDR2 SVGIG, per germline (reference sequence). The CDR3 loop reads CAWSVPRQGPATNEKLFF. The CDR3 bases are TGTGCCTGGAGTGTACCCCGCCAGGGGCCCGCAACTAATGAAAAACTGTTTTTT.

The CDR3 coding sequence is TGCGCCAGCAGCTTGGTCCCAGGTCCTGATCAGCCCCAGCATTTT. Amino acids: CASSLVPGPDQPQHF. This chain uses TRBV5-1 with TRBJ1-5; D unclear. CDR3 size: 15 residues. Germline CDR1 and CDR2: SGHRS and YFSETQ. The V end lost 0 bases, the J end lost 5 bases, and 12 bases lay between the germline ends. Full variable domain (rest looked up from reference TRBV5-1 and TRBJ1-5): KAGVTQTPRYLIKTRGQQVTLSCSPISGHRSVSWYQQTPGQGLQFLFEYFSETQRNKGNFPGRFSGRQFSNSRSEMNVSTLELGDSALYLCASSLVPGPDQPQHFGDGTRLSIL.

V usage is TRBV6-5 and J usage is TRBJ2-2; D unresolved. The CDR3 contains 12 residues. V gave up 6 bases and J gave up 4 bases, with 6 bases separating them. Germline V gene data show CDR1 as MNHEY and CDR2 as SVGAGI. The CDR3 reads CASSFRTGELFF. DNA of the CDR3: TGTGCCAGCAGCTTCCGCACCGGGGAGCTGTTTTTT.

The rearrangement links TRBV29-1 to TRBJ2-5, with TRBD1 as a possible D gene (5 bases). The V and J ends lost 0 bases and 1 base respectively, with 6 bases between them. This CDR3 has 13 amino acids. CDR1 is SQVTM, CDR2 ANQGSEA, per germline. Written as DNA, the CDR3 is TGCAGCGTTGAAGAGACAGTCCAAGAGACCCAGTACTTC. This translates into CSVEETVQETQYF.